Presented here are 9 T cell receptor beta chains from one specimen sequenced in a study of post-analysis software for immune sequencing data (dated by TCRdb to between 2015 and 2016). The paper's findings and limits, for the study overall: About five TRBV segments, including TRBV5-6, TRBV5-1 and TRBV20-1, were significantly more frequent in patients than controls.

Antigen specificity for these receptors is unknown. To prepare the library, PCR was applied. Sequenced on an Illumina HiSeq 2500. Unique molecular identifiers were incorporated into TCR beta cDNA libraries to reduce PCR and sequencing biases. TCRdb took the public reads, trimmed them with fastp at Q25, ran MiXCR for clone calling and kept in-frame beta chains. Entries that share a CDR3 protein sequence are merged under the most common genes and DNA. Here the sample has over 150,000 distinct CDR3 sequences; over 25% occur a single time. The ten most abundant clones make up roughly 1.6% of the sample. Material: blood. The receptors stem from a girl under 18 with multiple sclerosis.

This clonotype was recorded only once. This could be a read error, since a much larger clone is one nucleotide away. The chain uses TRBV12-3 or TRBV12-4 and TRBJ2-1; 8 bases fit TRBD2. The V and J ends lost 1 base and 4 bases, in that order; junction bases with no gene match: 9. This CDR3 spans 17 amino acids. The CDR3 sequence: CASSLDDGSGAYNEQFF. CDR3 coding DNA: TGTGCCAGCAGTTTAGATGATGGTAGCGGGGCTTACAATGAGCAGTTCTTC.

This chain joins TRBV5-1 and TRBJ2-1; TRBD2 aligns across 11 bases. The trim removed 4 bases at V and 6 bases at J, leaving 6 bases unmatched. The CDR3 is 15 residues long. From germline, CDR1 is SGHRS and CDR2 YFSETQ. CDR3 in DNA: TGCGCCAGCAGCCTAGCGGGAGGTGATGGCAATGAGCAGTTCTTC. It specifies CASSLAGGDGNEQFF.

This clonotype was seen many times. The chain is built from TRBV27 and TRBJ1-2; tentatively, D is TRBD1 (5 bases). Germline CDR1 reads MNHEY; CDR2 reads SMNVEV (reference sequence). Trimming took 5 bases from V and 4 from J, leaving 17 bases between them. The CDR3 is 15 amino acids. CDR3 DNA: TGTGCCAGCAGTCTCTCCTACCGACAGTTCTATGGCTACACCTTC. Residues: CASSLSYRQFYGYTF.

As concerns this clonotype: A single base separates this from a much larger clone, so it may be a read error. The rearrangement uses TRBV10-3 and TRBJ2-3, with D possibly called TRBD1 or TRBD2 (5 bases each). The CDR3 is 13 amino acids. From germline, CDR1 is ENHRY and CDR2 SYGVKD. Trimming left V 7 bases short and J 6 bases short, with 14 bases between. This CDR3 reads CAIIRGLGDTQYF. CDR3 coding DNA: TGTGCCATCATCCGGGGCCTTGGCGATACGCAGTATTTT.

The rearrangement links TRBV9 to TRBJ2-5, with D possibly being TRBD1 or TRBD2 (5 bases each). CDR1 and CDR2 from the germline V gene are SGDLS and YYNGEE. The CDR3 spans 15 residues. V lost 2 bases to trimming and J lost 0 bases, with 11 bases between them. CDR3 loop: CASSVFGTDQETQYF. The CDR3 DNA is TGTGCCAGCAGCGTCTTCGGGACGGACCAAGAGACCCAGTACTTC. The variable domain in full, with the rest retrieved from reference TRBV9 and TRBJ2-5, is DSGVTQTPKHLITATGQRVTLRCSPRSGDLSVYWYQQSLDQGLQFLIQYYNGEERAKGNILERFSAQQFPDLHSELNLSSLELGDSALYFCASSVFGTDQETQYFGPGTRLLVL.

This chain uses TRBV20-1 with TRBJ2-5; the D is unclear. This CDR3 region has 13 residues. Germline CDR1 reads DFQATT; CDR2 reads SNEGSKA (reference sequence). The V gene lost 5 bases and the J gene lost 5 bases, with 15 bases spanning the gap. The CDR3 region has the DNA TGCAGTGCTCGACCTATCAGCAGGGAGACCCAGTACTTC. Translated: CSARPISRETQYF.

Regarding this clonotype: A clone one base away is much larger, so this may be a read error. The V call is TRBV7-9, the J call TRBJ2-3; TRBD2 matches 7 bases. There are 15 residues in the CDR3. Germline CDR1 and CDR2: SEHNR and FQNEAQ (reference sequence). The CDR3 protein is CTTLSGTASTDTQYF. The CDR3 nucleotides are TGTACCACCTTAAGCGGGACCGCTAGCACAGATACGCAGTATTTT.

Worth noting for this clonotype: This clone may be a read error of a much larger clone one base away. V usage is TRBV6-1 and J usage is TRBJ2-3, with D possibly TRBD1 on 6 matching bases. The germline V gene has CDR1 MNHNS and CDR2 SASEGT. The CDR3 is 15 residues long. CDR3 nucleotides: TGTGCCAGCAGTGCACAGGGAGAGAGGACAGATACGCGGTATTTT. Translation: CASSAQGERTDTRYF.

This sequence joins TRBV20-1 and TRBJ2-1, with 9 bases identical to TRBD2. This CDR3 is 13 amino acids long. The trim removed 2 bases at V and 9 bases at J, leaving 5 bases unmatched. In germline, CDR1 is DFQATT, CDR2 SNEGSKA (reference sequence). The CDR3 spells CSARYSGSGEQFF. CDR3 coding DNA: TGCAGTGCTAGATATAGCGGGAGTGGTGAGCAGTTCTTC.